Listed below are T cell receptor beta chains from one sample, sequenced in a study of T cells after yellow fever vaccination. TCRdb re-analysed the 5' RACE reads in MiXCR, keeping a single row per CDR3 protein. The table includes 450,000 to 650,000 distinct CDR3 sequences, approximately 15% detected once. Sequencing was performed on PBMCs, taken on the day of the yellow fever booster vaccination. These receptors all stem from a man between 25 and 39 years old who received the YFV17D yellow fever vaccine. CDR3s include the opening cysteine and the closing phenylalanine or tryptophan. The order of the fields is J gene, V gene, CDR3 protein.

>TRBJ1-1|TRBV29-1
CSVERITGAEAFF
>TRBJ2-7|TRBV7-2
CASSLFGGYEQYF
>TRBJ2-1|TRBV10-3
CAISEVGGLRNEQFF
>TRBJ1-1|TRBV4-1
CASSQIIREHAFF
>TRBJ2-5|TRBV7-3
CASSLSAKETQYF
>TRBJ1-1|TRBV9
CASSVAGQQNTEAFF
>TRBJ1-2|TRBV5-1
CASSQDGYGYTF
>TRBJ1-5|TRBV9
CASSVEGGPQHF
>TRBJ2-7|TRBV24-1
CATSDPRGYEQYF
>TRBJ1-5|TRBV20-1
CSAQGDPNQPQHF
>TRBJ2-7|TRBV29-1
CSVRPGLAGEEQYF
>TRBJ2-3|TRBV12-3/TRBV12-4
CASSFRPGTSGRDTQYF
>TRBJ2-5|TRBV4-3
CASSQVSGEETQYF
>TRBJ2-7|TRBV28
CASSFGPSSYEQYF
>TRBJ2-7|TRBV12-3/TRBV12-4
CASSFGAAVEQYF
>TRBJ2-2|TRBV5-1
CASSSGTENTGELFF
>TRBJ2-1|TRBV11-3
CASSKGRTGGMDEQFF
>TRBJ2-3|TRBV29-1
CSVGERGDTQYF
>TRBJ1-3|TRBV5-1
CASSLDPGGNTIYF
>TRBJ2-5|TRBV25-1
CASSDRWDPGVTVGETQYF
>TRBJ2-7|TRBV27
CASSYGSTYEQYF
>TRBJ2-7|TRBV20-1
CSAVSQGGYYEQYF
>TRBJ1-2|TRBV15
CATSRDGYGYTF
>TRBJ2-1|TRBV12-3/TRBV12-4
CASTQGGSGDEQFF
>TRBJ2-1|TRBV20-1
CSAKPGQGNLYNEQFF
>TRBJ2-1|TRBV6-1
CASSEAVQVRFEGEQFF
>TRBJ2-5|TRBV6-2/TRBV6-3
CASSDDRGTSGRNQETQYF
>TRBJ2-6|TRBV5-4
CASSLGRDPTTSGANVLTF
>TRBJ2-6|TRBV21-1
CASSTTTGKSSGANVLTF
>TRBJ2-7|TRBV10-3
CASGQLYEQYF
>TRBJ2-7|TRBV5-4
CASSLAVLAGLSYEQYF
>TRBJ2-1|TRBV25-1
CASSMRQGDGTSGQSSYNEQFF
>TRBJ1-1|TRBV29-1
CSVYGAEAFF
>TRBJ2-1|TRBV6-5
CATTSGWEQFF
>TRBJ2-3|TRBV4-2
CASSQATAVRGPDTQYF
>TRBJ2-2|TRBV6-1
CASRTIENTGELFF
>TRBJ2-1|TRBV20-1
CSRVVGSNSYNEQFF
>TRBJ1-1|TRBV20-1
CSASLGGQGAFF
>TRBJ2-4|TRBV20-1
CSARSEQLAKNIQYF
>TRBJ1-2|TRBV5-6
CASSLSKDGYTF
>TRBJ2-3|TRBV7-9
CASSSPSGASTDTQYF